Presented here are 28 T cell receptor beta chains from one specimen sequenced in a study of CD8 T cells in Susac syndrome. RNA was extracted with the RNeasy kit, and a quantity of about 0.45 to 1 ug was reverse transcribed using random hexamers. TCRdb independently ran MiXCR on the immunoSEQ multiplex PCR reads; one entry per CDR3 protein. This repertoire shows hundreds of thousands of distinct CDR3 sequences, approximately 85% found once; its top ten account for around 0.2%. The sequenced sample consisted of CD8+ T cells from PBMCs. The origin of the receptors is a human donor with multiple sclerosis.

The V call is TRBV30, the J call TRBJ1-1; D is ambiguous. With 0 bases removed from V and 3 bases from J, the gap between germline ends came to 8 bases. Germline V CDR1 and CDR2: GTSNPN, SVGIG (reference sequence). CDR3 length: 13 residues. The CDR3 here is CAWSVLRDTEAFF. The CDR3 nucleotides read TGTGCCTGGAGTGTACTTAGGGACACTGAAGCTTTCTTT. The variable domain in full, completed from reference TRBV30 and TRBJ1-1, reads SQTIHQWPATLVQPVGSPLSLECTVEGTSNPNLYWYRQAAGRGLQLLFYSVGIGQISSEVPQNLSASRPQDRQFILSSKKLLLSDSGFYLCAWSVLRDTEAFFGQGTRLTVV.

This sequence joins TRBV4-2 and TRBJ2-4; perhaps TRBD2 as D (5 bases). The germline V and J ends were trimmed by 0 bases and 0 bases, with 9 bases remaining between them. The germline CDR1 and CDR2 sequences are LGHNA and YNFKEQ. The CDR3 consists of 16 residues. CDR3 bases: TGTGCCAGCAGCCAAGAACGCGGGCTAGCCAAAAACATTCAGTACTTC. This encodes CASSQERGLAKNIQYF.

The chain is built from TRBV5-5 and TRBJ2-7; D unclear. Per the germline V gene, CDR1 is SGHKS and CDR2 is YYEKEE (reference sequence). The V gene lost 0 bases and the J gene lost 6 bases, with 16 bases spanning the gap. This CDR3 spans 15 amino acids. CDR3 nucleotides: TGTGCCAGCAGCTTGGTGGAGCTTTGGGGTGGCGAGCAGTACTTC. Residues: CASSLVELWGGEQYF.

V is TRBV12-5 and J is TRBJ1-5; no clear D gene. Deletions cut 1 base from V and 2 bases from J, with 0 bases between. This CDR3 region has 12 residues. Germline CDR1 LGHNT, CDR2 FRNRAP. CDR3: CASGLGNQPQHF. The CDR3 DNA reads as TGTGCTAGTGGTTTGGGCAATCAGCCCCAGCATTTT.

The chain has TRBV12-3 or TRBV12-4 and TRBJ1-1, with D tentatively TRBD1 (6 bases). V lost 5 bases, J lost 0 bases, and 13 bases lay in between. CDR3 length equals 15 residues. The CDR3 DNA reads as TGTGCCAGCAGTCAGTCTGGACAGCTGAACACTGAAGCTTTCTTT. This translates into CASSQSGQLNTEAFF.

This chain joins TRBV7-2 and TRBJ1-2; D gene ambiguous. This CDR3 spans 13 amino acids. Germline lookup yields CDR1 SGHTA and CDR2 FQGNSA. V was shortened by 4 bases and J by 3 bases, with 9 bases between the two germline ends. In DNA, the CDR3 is TGTGCCAGCAGCTCTGCCGGGGACTATGGCTACACCTTC. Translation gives CASSSAGDYGYTF.

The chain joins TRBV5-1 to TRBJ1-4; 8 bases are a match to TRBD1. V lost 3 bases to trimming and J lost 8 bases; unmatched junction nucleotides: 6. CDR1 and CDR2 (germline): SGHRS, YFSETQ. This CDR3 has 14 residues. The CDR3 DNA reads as TGCGCCAGCAGCTCTTCTCCAGGGGGCGAAAAACTGTTTTTT. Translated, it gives CASSSSPGGEKLFF.

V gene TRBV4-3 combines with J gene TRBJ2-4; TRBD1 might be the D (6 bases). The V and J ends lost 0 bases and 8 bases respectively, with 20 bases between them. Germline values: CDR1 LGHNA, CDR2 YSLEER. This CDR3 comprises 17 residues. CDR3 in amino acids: CASSQDRPGRGSDIQYF. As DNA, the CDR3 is TGCGCCAGCAGCCAAGATCGGCCGGGTAGGGGGAGTGACATTCAGTACTTC.

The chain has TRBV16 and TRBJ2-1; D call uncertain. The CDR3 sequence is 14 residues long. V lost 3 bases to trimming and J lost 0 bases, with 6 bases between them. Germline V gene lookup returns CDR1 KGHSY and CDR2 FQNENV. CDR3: CASSQDRSYNEQFF. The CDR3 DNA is TGTGCCAGCAGCCAGGACCGCTCCTACAATGAGCAGTTCTTC.

CDR3 amino acids: CASSYEDNLAPTGELFF. For the CDR3, the DNA is TGTGCCAGCAGTTACGAGGACAATCTAGCGCCCACCGGGGAGCTGTTTTTT. The chain combines TRBV6-2 or TRBV6-3 with TRBJ2-2; possible D gene TRBD2, 6 bases. Germline CDR1 MNHEY, CDR2 SVGEGT. This CDR3 spans 17 amino acids. Trimming removed 2 bases from V and 4 bases from J, with 17 bases in between.

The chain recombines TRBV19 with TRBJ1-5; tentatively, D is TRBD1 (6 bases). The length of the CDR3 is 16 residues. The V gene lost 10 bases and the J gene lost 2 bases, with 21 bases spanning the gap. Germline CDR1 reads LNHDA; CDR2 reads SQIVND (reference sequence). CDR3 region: CATSIGGPLGNQPQHF. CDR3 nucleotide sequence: TGTGCCACCTCAATTGGGGGGCCTTTGGGCAATCAGCCCCAGCATTTT.

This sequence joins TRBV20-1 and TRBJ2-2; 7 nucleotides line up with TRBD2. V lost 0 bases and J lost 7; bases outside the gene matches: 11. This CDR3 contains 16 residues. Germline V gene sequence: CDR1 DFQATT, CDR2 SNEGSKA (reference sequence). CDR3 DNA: TGCAGTGCTAGAGAAATCCGACTAGCTGGGGTCGGGGAGCTGTTTTTT. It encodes CSAREIRLAGVGELFF.

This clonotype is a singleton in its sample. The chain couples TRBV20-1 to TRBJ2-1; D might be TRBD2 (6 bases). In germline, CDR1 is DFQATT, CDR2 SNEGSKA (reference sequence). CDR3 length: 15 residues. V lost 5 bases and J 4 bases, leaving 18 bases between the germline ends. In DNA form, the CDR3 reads TGCAGTGCTTGCATGACTAGTGTTCTATACAATGAGCAGTTCTTC. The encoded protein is CSACMTSVLYNEQFF.

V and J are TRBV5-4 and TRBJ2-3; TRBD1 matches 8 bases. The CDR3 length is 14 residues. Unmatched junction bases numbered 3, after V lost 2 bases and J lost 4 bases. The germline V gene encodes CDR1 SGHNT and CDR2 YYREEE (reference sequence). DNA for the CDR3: TGTGCCAGCAGCTTTGGACAGGGCCCAGATACGCAGTATTTT. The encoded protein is CASSFGQGPDTQYF.

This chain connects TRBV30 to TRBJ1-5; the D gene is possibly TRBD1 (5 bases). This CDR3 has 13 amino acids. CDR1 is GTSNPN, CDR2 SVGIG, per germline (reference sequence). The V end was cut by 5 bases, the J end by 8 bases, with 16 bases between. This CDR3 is CAWGGPNGEPQHF. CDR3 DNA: TGTGCCTGGGGGGGACCTAATGGGGAGCCCCAGCATTTT.

CDR3 DNA: TGTGCCAGCAGTGAAGTGGCTAGCGGGACATACGAGCAGTACTTC. It is translated as CASSEVASGTYEQYF. V is TRBV6-1 and J is TRBJ2-7, with 9 positions matching TRBD2. The germline V gene has CDR1 MNHNS and CDR2 SASEGT. This CDR3 spans 15 amino acids. V lost 1 base to trimming and J lost 4 bases; unmatched junction nucleotides: 5.

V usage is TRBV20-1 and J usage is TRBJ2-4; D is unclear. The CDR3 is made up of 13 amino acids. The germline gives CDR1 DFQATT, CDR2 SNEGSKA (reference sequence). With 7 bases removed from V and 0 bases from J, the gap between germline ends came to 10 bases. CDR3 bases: TGCAGTGTGGAGATTCCAGCCAAAAACATTCAGTACTTC. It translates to CSVEIPAKNIQYF.

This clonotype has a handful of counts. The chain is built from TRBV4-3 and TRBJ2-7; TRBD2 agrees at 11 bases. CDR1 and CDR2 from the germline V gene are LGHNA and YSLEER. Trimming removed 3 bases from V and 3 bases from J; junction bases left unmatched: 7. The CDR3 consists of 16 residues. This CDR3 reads CASSHSMGTSGYEQYF. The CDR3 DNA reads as TGCGCCAGCAGCCACTCTATGGGGACTAGCGGCTACGAGCAGTACTTC.

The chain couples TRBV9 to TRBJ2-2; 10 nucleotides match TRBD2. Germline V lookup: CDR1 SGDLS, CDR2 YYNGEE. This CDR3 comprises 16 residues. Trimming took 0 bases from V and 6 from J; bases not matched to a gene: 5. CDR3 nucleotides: TGTGCCAGCAGCGTAGGTCCTAGCGGGAGCGCCGGGGAGCTGTTTTTT. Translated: CASSVGPSGSAGELFF.

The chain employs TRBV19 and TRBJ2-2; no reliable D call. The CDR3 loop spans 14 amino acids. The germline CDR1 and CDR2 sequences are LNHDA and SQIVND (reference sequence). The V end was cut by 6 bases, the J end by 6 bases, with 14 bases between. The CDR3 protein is CASSAPGVPGELFF. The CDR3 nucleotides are TGTGCCAGTAGCGCTCCTGGGGTCCCCGGGGAGCTGTTTTTT.

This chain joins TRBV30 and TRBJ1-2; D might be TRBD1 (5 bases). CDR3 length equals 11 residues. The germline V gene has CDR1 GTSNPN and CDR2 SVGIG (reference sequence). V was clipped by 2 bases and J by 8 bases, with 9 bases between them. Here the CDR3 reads CAWSRGLGYTF. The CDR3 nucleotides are TGTGCCTGGAGTAGGGGCCTCGGCTACACCTTC. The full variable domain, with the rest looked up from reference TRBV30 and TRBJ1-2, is SQTIHQWPATLVQPVGSPLSLECTVEGTSNPNLYWYRQAAGRGLQLLFYSVGIGQISSEVPQNLSASRPQDRQFILSSKKLLLSDSGFYLCAWSRGLGYTFGSGTRLTVV.

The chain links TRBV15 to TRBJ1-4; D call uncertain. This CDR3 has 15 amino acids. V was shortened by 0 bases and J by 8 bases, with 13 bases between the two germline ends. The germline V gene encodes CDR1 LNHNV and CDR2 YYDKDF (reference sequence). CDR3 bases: TGTGCCACCAGCAGAGACAGGACGGTCAGCGAAAAACTGTTTTTT. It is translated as CATSRDRTVSEKLFF.

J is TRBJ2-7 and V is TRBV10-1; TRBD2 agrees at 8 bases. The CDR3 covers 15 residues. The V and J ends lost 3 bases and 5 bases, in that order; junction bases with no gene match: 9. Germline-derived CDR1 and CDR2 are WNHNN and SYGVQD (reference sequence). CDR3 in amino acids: CASSDPAAGVNEQYF. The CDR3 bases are TGCGCCAGCAGTGACCCCGCAGCGGGAGTAAACGAGCAGTACTTC.

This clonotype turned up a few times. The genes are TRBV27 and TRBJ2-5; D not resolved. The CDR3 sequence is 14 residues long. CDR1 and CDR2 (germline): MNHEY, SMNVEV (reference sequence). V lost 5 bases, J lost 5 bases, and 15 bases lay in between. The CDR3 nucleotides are TGTGCCAGCAGTACGAGGCCCCCTGGGGAGACCCAGTACTTC. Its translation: CASSTRPPGETQYF.

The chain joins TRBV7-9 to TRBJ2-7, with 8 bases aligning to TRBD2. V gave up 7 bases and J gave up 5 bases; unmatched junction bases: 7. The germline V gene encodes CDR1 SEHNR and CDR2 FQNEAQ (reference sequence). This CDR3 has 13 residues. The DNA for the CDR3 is TGTGCCAGCACGGAGGGACTAGTCAACGAGCAGTACTTC. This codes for CASTEGLVNEQYF.

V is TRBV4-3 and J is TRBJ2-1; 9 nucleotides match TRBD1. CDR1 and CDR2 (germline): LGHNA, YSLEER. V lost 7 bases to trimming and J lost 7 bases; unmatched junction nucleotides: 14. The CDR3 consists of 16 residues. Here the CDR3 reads CASNITGTGLENEQFF. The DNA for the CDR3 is TGCGCCAGCAACATAACCGGGACAGGGCTGGAAAATGAGCAGTTCTTC.

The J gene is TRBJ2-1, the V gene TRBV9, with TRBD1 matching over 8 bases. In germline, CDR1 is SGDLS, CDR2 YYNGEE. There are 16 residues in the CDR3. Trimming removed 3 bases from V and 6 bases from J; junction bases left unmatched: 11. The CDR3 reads CASSEDRESRVNEQFF. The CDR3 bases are TGTGCCAGCAGCGAGGACAGGGAGAGTAGGGTCAATGAGCAGTTCTTC.

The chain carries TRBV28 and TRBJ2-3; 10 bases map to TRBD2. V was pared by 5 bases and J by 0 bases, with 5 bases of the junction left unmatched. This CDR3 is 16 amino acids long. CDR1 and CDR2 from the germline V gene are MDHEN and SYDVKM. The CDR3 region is CASSLPTSGSTDTQYF. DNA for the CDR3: TGTGCCAGCAGTCTCCCGACTAGCGGGAGCACAGATACGCAGTATTTT.